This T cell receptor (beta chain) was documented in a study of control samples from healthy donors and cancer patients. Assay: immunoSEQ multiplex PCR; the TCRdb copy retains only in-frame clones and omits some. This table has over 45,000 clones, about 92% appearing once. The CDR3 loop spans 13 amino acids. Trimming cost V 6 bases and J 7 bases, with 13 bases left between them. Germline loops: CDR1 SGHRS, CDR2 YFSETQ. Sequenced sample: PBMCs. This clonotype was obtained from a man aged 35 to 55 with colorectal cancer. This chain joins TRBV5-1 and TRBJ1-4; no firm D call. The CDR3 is CASKSPGGEKLFF. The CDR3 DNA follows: TGCGCCAGCAAGAGTCCGGGCGGTGAAAAACTGTTTTTT.